This T cell receptor beta chain was recorded in a study of T-cell reconstitution after alpha-beta-depleted transplantation in children. Germline CDR1 and CDR2: MGHRA and YSYEKL. This CDR3 contains 15 residues. V lost 3 bases to trimming and J lost 7 bases; unmatched junction nucleotides: 6. Preparing the TCRbeta library involved the use of unique molecular identifiers. MiXCR, applied by TCRdb to the PCR reads, yields one record per CDR3 protein. The data contain 750,000 to 950,000 distinct CDR3 sequences, 16% of them singletons. This clonotype was observed a few times. The receptor was derived from a male patient under 18 who had a stem cell transplant for acute lymphoblastic leukemia, so the T cells may come from the graft donor. The rearrangement joins TRBV4-1 to TRBJ1-3; 10 bases fit TRBD1. The material was PBMCs, mostly from graft donor cells, obtained 360 days after TCRalphabeta/CD19-depleted stem cell transplant. The CDR3 sequence: CASSQAGTGDNTIYF. In nucleotides, the CDR3 is TGCGCCAGCAGCCAGGCCGGGACAGGGGATAACACCATATATTTT.